This entry lists 5 T cell receptor beta chains sequenced from one sample in a study of post-analysis software for immune sequencing data. What these receptors recognize is not known. Unique molecular identifiers were carried by the TCR beta cDNA libraries. Each CDR3 protein is one row after TCRdb ran MiXCR on the PCR reads. Among roughly 600,000 distinct CDR3 sequences, about 44% were seen once, and the ten largest hold about 1.8%. Study results and caveats: Among four or five TRBV segments more frequent in patients than controls were TRBV5-6, TRBV5-1 and TRBV20-1.

The specimen sequenced was blood. The receptors derive from a girl between 5 and 17 years old with multiple sclerosis.

This clonotype appeared a few times. The chain carries TRBV29-1 and TRBJ2-7; 7 bases are a match to TRBD1. Germline V gives CDR1 SQVTM, CDR2 ANQGSEA. Trimming removed 5 bases from V and 1 base from J; junction bases left unmatched: 5. This CDR3 is built from 13 residues. The CDR3: CSVRGRYSYEQYF. CDR3 bases: TGCAGCGTTAGGGGGCGATATTCCTACGAGCAGTACTTC.

This clonotype occurred a few times. V is TRBV28 and J is TRBJ2-7; no definite D call. Germline V gene sequence: CDR1 MDHEN, CDR2 SYDVKM. This CDR3 spans 15 amino acids. V was cut by 5 bases and J by 0 bases, with 14 bases left in between. The CDR3 nucleotides are TGTGCCAGCAGTCCCCCAGCAGGAAACTCCTACGAGCAGTACTTC. Its protein is CASSPPAGNSYEQYF.

The CDR3 spells CASRAQGANQPQHF. CDR3 nucleotide sequence: TGTGCCAGCAGAGCCCAGGGGGCGAATCAGCCCCAGCATTTT. The gene calls are TRBV2 and TRBJ1-5; 8 nucleotides line up with TRBD1. The V gene end was trimmed by 6 bases and the J gene end by 4 bases; junction bases not matched to a gene: 5. The CDR3 is 14 residues long. CDR1 SNHLY and CDR2 FYNNEI come from the germline V gene. Based on the CDR3 plus reference TRBV2 and TRBJ1-5, the full variable domain is EPEVTQTPSHQVTQMGQEVILRCVPISNHLYFYWYRQILGQKVEFLVSFYNNEISEKSEIFDDQFSVERPDGSNFTLKIRSTKLEDSAMYFCASRAQGANQPQHFGDGTRLSIL.

The gene calls are TRBV9 and TRBJ1-4; D might be TRBD1 (5 bases). CDR1 is SGDLS and CDR2 is YYNGEE in the germline V gene. The V end lost 4 bases, the J end lost 1 base, and 11 bases lay between the germline ends. This CDR3 region has 15 residues. The CDR3: CASSTQGVTNEKLFF. Written as DNA, the CDR3 is TGTGCCAGCAGCACTCAAGGGGTAACTAATGAAAAACTGTTTTTT.

This clonotype was observed a few times. J is TRBJ2-3 and V is TRBV29-1, with D unresolved. V was clipped by 3 bases and J by 8 bases, with 6 bases between them. The germline gives CDR1 SQVTM, CDR2 ANQGSEA. The CDR3 runs to 10 residues. The CDR3 coding sequence is TGCAGCGTTGATCTTGTTACGCAGTATTTT. Translation gives CSVDLVTQYF.